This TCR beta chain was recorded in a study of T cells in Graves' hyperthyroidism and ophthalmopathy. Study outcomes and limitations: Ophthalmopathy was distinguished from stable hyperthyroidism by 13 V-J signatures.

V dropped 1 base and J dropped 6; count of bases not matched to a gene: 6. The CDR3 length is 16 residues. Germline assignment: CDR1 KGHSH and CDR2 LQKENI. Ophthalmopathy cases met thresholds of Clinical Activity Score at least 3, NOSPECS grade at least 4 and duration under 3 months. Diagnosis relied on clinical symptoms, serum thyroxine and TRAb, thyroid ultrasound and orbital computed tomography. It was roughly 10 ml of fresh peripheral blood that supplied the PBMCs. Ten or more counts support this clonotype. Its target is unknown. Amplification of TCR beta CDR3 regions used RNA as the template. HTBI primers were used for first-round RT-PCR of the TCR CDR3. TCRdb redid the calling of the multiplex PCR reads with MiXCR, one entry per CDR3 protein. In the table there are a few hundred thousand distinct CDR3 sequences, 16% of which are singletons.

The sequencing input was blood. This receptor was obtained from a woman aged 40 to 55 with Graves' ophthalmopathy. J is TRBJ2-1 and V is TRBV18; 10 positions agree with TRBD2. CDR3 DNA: TGTGCCAGCTCACCACTGCCCAGCGGGGGGGGCAATGAGCAGTTCTTC. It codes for CASSPLPSGGGNEQFF.